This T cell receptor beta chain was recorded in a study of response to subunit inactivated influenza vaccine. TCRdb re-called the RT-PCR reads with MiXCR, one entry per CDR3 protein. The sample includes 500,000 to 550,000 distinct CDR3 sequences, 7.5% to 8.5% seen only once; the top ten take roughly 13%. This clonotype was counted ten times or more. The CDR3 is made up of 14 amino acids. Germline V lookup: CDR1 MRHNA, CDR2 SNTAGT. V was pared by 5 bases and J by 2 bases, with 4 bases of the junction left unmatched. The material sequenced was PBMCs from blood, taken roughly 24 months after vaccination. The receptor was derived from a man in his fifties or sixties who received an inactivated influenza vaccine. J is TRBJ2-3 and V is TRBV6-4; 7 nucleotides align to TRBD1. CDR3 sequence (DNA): TGTGCCAGCAGTCCCGGGACAGACACAGATACGCAGTATTTT. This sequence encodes CASSPGTDTDTQYF.